The 28 T cell receptor beta chains below all came from one sample that was sequenced in a study of control samples from healthy donors and cancer patients. Only in-frame clones appear in the TCRdb table, and some are missing; sequencing was by immunoSEQ multiplex PCR. The table includes more than 150,000 clones, approximately 92% detected once. The sample comprised blood. The source of these receptors is a man in his late teens or twenties in good health.

Only one count was recorded for this clone. DNA for the CDR3: TGTGCCAGCAGTGTAGCAGGGGACAGCTCCTACGAGCAGTACTTC. Its translation is CASSVAGDSSYEQYF. This chain uses TRBV6-1 with TRBJ2-7, with 7 bases matching TRBD1. The CDR3 runs to 15 residues. V lost 4 bases to trimming and J lost 0 bases; unmatched junction nucleotides: 6. Germline assignment: CDR1 MNHNS and CDR2 SASEGT.

The chain is built from TRBV21-1 and TRBJ2-2; the DNA was not used to check the table's D call, TRBD2. TRBV21-1 is assigned pseudogene status. This CDR3 contains 16 residues. DNA of the CDR3: TGTGCCAGCAGCCGGGAGGTGGGTACCCACCCCGGGGAGCTGTTTTTT. Encoded protein: CASSREVGTHPGELFF.

This clone was recorded only once. This chain joins TRBV30 and TRBJ2-1, with 7 bases lining up with TRBD1. After removal of 3 bases from V and 1 base from J, the junction contained 0 bases not matched to a gene. Germline CDR1 GTSNPN, CDR2 SVGIG (reference sequence). This CDR3 is 13 amino acids long. This CDR3 is CAWRGQSYNEQFF. For the CDR3, the DNA is TGTGCCTGGAGGGGACAGTCCTACAATGAGCAGTTCTTC.

J is TRBJ2-5 and V is TRBV5-4; D unresolved. V gave up 0 bases and J gave up 3 bases, with 6 bases separating them. The CDR3 spans 13 residues. The germline CDR1 and CDR2 sequences are SGHNT and YYREEE (reference sequence). CDR3 sequence reads: CASSLEGKETQYF. CDR3 DNA: TGTGCCAGCAGCTTGGAGGGCAAAGAGACCCAGTACTTC.

The chain has TRBV6-5 and TRBJ2-5, with D possibly matching TRBD2 (6 bases). V was pared by 2 bases and J by 5 bases, with 15 bases between. CDR3 size: 15 residues. Germline V gives CDR1 MNHEY, CDR2 SVGAGI. Here the CDR3 DNA reads TGTGCCAGCAGTTACGCGGGGACCACCTCGGAGACCCAGTACTTC. It translates to CASSYAGTTSETQYF.

The chain is built from TRBV3-1 (or the pseudogene TRBV3-2) and TRBJ2-3; possible D gene TRBD2, 5 bases. The germline V gene has CDR1 LGHDT and CDR2 YNNKEL (reference sequence). The CDR3 contains 18 residues. Trimming took off 0 bases at V and 2 bases at J, with 18 bases between the two ends. The CDR3 loop is CASSQDSFGGYTTDTQYF. The CDR3 coding sequence is TGTGCCAGCAGCCAAGATAGTTTCGGCGGGTATACCACAGATACGCAGTATTTT.

V gene TRBV27 combines with J gene TRBJ2-4; 9 positions agree with TRBD1. The J segment lost 3 bases and the V segment lost 4 bases, leaving 16 bases of the junction unmatched. CDR1 is MNHEY and CDR2 is SMNVEV in the germline V gene (reference sequence). This CDR3 is 19 amino acids long. CDR3 sequence reads: CASSSSGTGIGVGKNIQYF. CDR3 in DNA: TGTGCCAGCAGTTCCTCCGGGACAGGGATAGGTGTGGGCAAAAACATTCAGTACTTC.

The chain combines TRBV4-1 with TRBJ2-7, with 8 bases aligning to TRBD2. CDR3 length equals 14 residues. Germline CDR1 is MGHRA and CDR2 is YSYEKL. With V trimmed by 4 bases and J by 1 base, 3 bases remained unmatched. In DNA form, the CDR3 reads TGCGCCAGCAGCCCTCGGGGGGGTTCCTACGAGCAGTACTTC. The encoded protein is CASSPRGGSYEQYF.

This chain connects TRBV9 to TRBJ1-1; 7 bases fit TRBD1. Germline V gene sequence: CDR1 SGDLS, CDR2 YYNGEE. The CDR3 spans 16 residues. J gave up 0 bases and V 0 bases, and 5 bases lay outside the gene matches. The CDR3 nucleotides read TGTGCCAGCAGCGTAGGAGGGGGCCCGCTGAACACTGAAGCTTTCTTT. Its protein product is CASSVGGGPLNTEAFF.

The J gene is TRBJ1-1, the V gene TRBV21-1; the D call TRBD1 from the table was never checked on the DNA. TRBV21-1 is assigned pseudogene status. The CDR3 consists of 16 residues. The CDR3 bases are TGTGCCAGCAGCAACCCCAGGGGGCCCTCGACCTTTGAAGCTTTCTTT. This translates into CASSNPRGPSTFEAFF.

The rearrangement joins TRBV27 to TRBJ2-1; 10 bases line up with TRBD2. Losses at the gene ends were 6 bases for V and 8 bases for J; bases not matched to a gene: 10. Germline V gene sequence: CDR1 MNHEY, CDR2 SMNVEV (reference sequence). The CDR3 spans 15 residues. The CDR3 is CASSPGLASFDEQFF. As DNA, the CDR3 is TGTGCCAGCAGCCCGGGACTAGCGTCCTTTGATGAGCAGTTCTTC.

The V call is TRBV10-3, the J call TRBJ2-1; D might be TRBD1 (5 bases). V dropped 10 bases and J dropped 7 bases, with 17 bases sitting between them. Germline CDR1 ENHRY, CDR2 SYGVKD. This CDR3 has 13 amino acids. The DNA for the CDR3 is TGTGCCACCGCGGAGACCCAGGGAAATGAGCAGTTCTTC. Protein sequence: CATAETQGNEQFF.

The rearrangement uses TRBV9 and TRBJ2-5; D gene ambiguous. Per germline, CDR1 SGDLS and CDR2 YYNGEE. With 4 bases removed from V and 3 bases from J, the gap between germline ends came to 16 bases. The CDR3 spans 15 residues. The CDR3 is CASSPQGRAKETQYF. The CDR3 coding sequence is TGTGCCAGCAGCCCGCAAGGACGGGCGAAAGAGACCCAGTACTTC. Combining the CDR3 with reference TRBV9 and TRBJ2-5 gives the whole variable domain DSGVTQTPKHLITATGQRVTLRCSPRSGDLSVYWYQQSLDQGLQFLIQYYNGEERAKGNILERFSAQQFPDLHSELNLSSLELGDSALYFCASSPQGRAKETQYFGPGTRLLVL.

The CDR3 region has the DNA TGTGCCAGCAGCCCACAGGGTAACACTGAAGCTTTCTTT. It specifies CASSPQGNTEAFF. This chain connects TRBV7-3 to TRBJ1-1, with a possible D match to TRBD1 (6 bases). The ends were cut back, 5 bases at V and 2 bases at J, with 9 bases in the middle. The CDR3 has 13 residues. The germline V gene encodes CDR1 SGHTA and CDR2 FQGTGA.

Comment on this clone: This same CDR3 is encoded by further DNA sequences in the sample. The rearrangement joins TRBV10-3 to TRBJ2-2; TRBD1 aligns across 10 bases. CDR1 is ENHRY and CDR2 is SYGVKD in the germline V gene. Losses at the gene ends were 6 bases for V and 5 bases for J; bases not matched to a gene: 6. The CDR3 has 15 residues. The CDR3 sequence is CAIRPTGGETGELFF. The CDR3 DNA sequence: TGTGCCATCAGACCGACAGGGGGCGAGACCGGGGAGCTGTTTTTT.

This chain links TRBV18 with TRBJ2-1, with a weak D call TRBD1 (5 bases). Germline V lookup: CDR1 KGHSH, CDR2 LQKENI. V shed 3 bases and J shed 10 bases, with 13 bases lying between them. The length of the CDR3 is 13 residues. CDR3 sequence (DNA): TGTGCCAGCTCACCCCCCGGATACAGGGAGCAGTTCTTC. This encodes CASSPPGYREQFF.

The chain links TRBV10-3 to TRBJ2-3, with TRBD2 matching 10 bases. J gave up 4 bases and V 8 bases, and 9 bases lay outside the gene matches. In germline, CDR1 is ENHRY, CDR2 SYGVKD. This CDR3 has 15 amino acids. CDR3 sequence (DNA): TGTGCCATCTCGAAGCGGGGGGGTACCGCAGATACGCAGTATTTT. Translated, it gives CAISKRGGTADTQYF.

Only one count was recorded for this clone. The chain joins TRBV7-6 to TRBJ1-1; 8 bases are a match to TRBD1. V was pared by 1 base and J by 8 bases, with 12 bases of the junction left unmatched. Germline V gives CDR1 SGHVS, CDR2 FNYEAQ. This CDR3 is 16 amino acids long. The CDR3 DNA follows: TGTGCCAGCAGCTTAGGGGCTACAGGGACAGGATACGAAGCTTTCTTT. Protein product: CASSLGATGTGYEAFF.

The chain joins TRBV19 to TRBJ2-1; 9 bases map to TRBD2. Looked up from germline, CDR1 is LNHDA and CDR2 is SQIVND (reference sequence). V was pared by 5 bases and J by 5 bases, with 1 base of the junction left unmatched. The CDR3 loop spans 13 amino acids. The DNA for the CDR3 is TGTGCCAGTAGTCGCGGGAGGGACAATGAGCAGTTCTTC. It translates to CASSRGRDNEQFF.

V gene TRBV5-1 combines with J gene TRBJ2-3, with 8 bases that match TRBD2. Trimming took 1 base from V and 3 from J; bases not matched to a gene: 4. CDR1 is SGHRS, CDR2 YFSETQ, per germline. The CDR3 is made up of 15 amino acids. The CDR3 loop is CASSLSTSVTDTQYF. In DNA, the CDR3 is TGCGCCAGCAGCTTGTCGACTAGCGTAACAGATACGCAGTATTTT.

Only one count was recorded for this clone. The chain joins TRBV5-1 to TRBJ2-1; D gene uncertain. V gave up 7 bases and J gave up 1 base, with 6 bases separating them. This CDR3 is built from 12 residues. Germline V gene lookup returns CDR1 SGHRS and CDR2 YFSETQ. The CDR3 bases are TGCGCCAGCCGACGGTCCTACAATGAGCAGTTCTTC. It is translated as CASRRSYNEQFF.

V gene TRBV30 combines with J gene TRBJ1-2; 9 bases are shared with TRBD1. V shed 4 bases, J shed 8 bases, and the junction held 14 bases outside the gene matches. Germline values: CDR1 GTSNPN, CDR2 SVGIG (reference sequence). The CDR3 sequence is 15 residues long. CDR3 DNA sequence: TGTGCCTGGACCCGGGCCTCGACAGGGGGGTACGGCTACACCTTC. Translation gives CAWTRASTGGYGYTF.

V usage is TRBV19 and J usage is TRBJ1-1, with D perhaps matching TRBD1 (5 bases). V gave up 6 bases and J gave up 7 bases, with 12 bases separating them. In germline, CDR1 is LNHDA, CDR2 SQIVND (reference sequence). This CDR3 is 12 amino acids long. CDR3 residues: CASRKGTYEAFF. In DNA, the CDR3 is TGTGCCAGTAGGAAGGGGACCTATGAAGCTTTCTTT. The full variable domain, with the rest looked up from reference TRBV19 and TRBJ1-1, is DGGITQSPKYLFRKEGQNVTLSCEQNLNHDAMYWYRQDPGQGLRLIYYSQIVNDFQKGDIAEGYSVSREKKESFPLTVTSAQKNPTAFYLCASRKGTYEAFFGQGTRLTVV.

J is TRBJ1-6 and V is TRBV30; D perhaps matches TRBD1 (6 bases). Germline CDR1 GTSNPN, CDR2 SVGIG (reference sequence). Deletions cut 5 bases from V and 6 bases from J, with 14 bases between. CDR3 length: 14 amino acids. This chain's CDR3 is CAWRQEYGNSPLHF. The CDR3, as DNA: TGTGCCTGGCGACAGGAGTACGGTAATTCACCCCTCCACTTT.

The chain carries TRBV5-5 and TRBJ1-5; no firm D call. CDR1 SGHKS and CDR2 YYEKEE come from the germline V gene (reference sequence). Deletions cut 4 bases from V and 5 bases from J, with 16 bases between. The CDR3 covers 15 residues. CDR3 residues: CASSPGAGAYQPQHF. The CDR3 nucleotides read TGTGCCAGCAGCCCGGGAGCGGGAGCCTATCAGCCCCAGCATTTT. Filled out from reference TRBV5-5 and TRBJ1-5, the complete variable domain reads DAGVTQSPTHLIKTRGQQVTLRCSPISGHKSVSWYQQVLGQGPQFIFQYYEKEERGRGNFPDRFSARQFPNYSSELNVNALLLGDSALYLCASSPGAGAYQPQHFGDGTRLSIL.

The V call is TRBV4-1, the J call TRBJ2-7, with D hard to call. Germline V lookup: CDR1 MGHRA, CDR2 YSYEKL. The V end was cut by 0 bases, the J end by 4 bases, with 16 bases between. The CDR3 consists of 16 residues. The CDR3 region is CASSQDEVSVVYEQYF. The CDR3 DNA is TGCGCCAGCAGCCAAGATGAGGTGTCAGTCGTTTACGAGCAGTACTTC.

The V call is TRBV5-1, the J call TRBJ2-4; the D gene is possibly TRBD1 (5 bases). The V end was cut by 3 bases, the J end by 0 bases, with 7 bases between. Germline CDR1 SGHRS, CDR2 YFSETQ. There are 14 residues in the CDR3. CDR3 amino acids: CASSSTVAKNIQYF. The CDR3 nucleotides are TGCGCCAGCAGCTCGACAGTAGCCAAAAACATTCAGTACTTC.

V and J are TRBV7-8 and TRBJ2-7, with 9 bases aligning to TRBD2. Germline V gene sequence: CDR1 SGHVS, CDR2 FQNEAQ. The CDR3 length is 16 residues. Trimming cost V 5 bases and J 5 bases; bases outside gene matches: 13. As DNA, the CDR3 is TGTGCCAGCAGCGCATTACCGCGGGGGGGCAAGGACGAGCAGTACTTC. This translates into CASSALPRGGKDEQYF.